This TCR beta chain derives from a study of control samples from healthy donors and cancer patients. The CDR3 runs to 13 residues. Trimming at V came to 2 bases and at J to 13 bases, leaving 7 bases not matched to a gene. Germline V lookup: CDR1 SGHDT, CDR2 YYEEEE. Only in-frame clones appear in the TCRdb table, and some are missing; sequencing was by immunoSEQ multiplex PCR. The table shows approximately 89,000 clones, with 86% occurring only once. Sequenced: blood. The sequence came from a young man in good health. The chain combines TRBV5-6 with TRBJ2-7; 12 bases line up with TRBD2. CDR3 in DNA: TGTGCCAGCAGCTTACCGACTAGCGGGGGTCGTTACTTC. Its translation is CASSLPTSGGRYF. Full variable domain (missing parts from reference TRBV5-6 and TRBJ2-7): DAGVTQSPTHLIKTRGQQVTLRCSPKSGHDTVSWYQQALGQGPQFIFQYYEEEERQRGNFPDRFSGHQFPNYSSELNVNALLLGDSALYLCASSLPTSGGRYFGPGTRLTVT.